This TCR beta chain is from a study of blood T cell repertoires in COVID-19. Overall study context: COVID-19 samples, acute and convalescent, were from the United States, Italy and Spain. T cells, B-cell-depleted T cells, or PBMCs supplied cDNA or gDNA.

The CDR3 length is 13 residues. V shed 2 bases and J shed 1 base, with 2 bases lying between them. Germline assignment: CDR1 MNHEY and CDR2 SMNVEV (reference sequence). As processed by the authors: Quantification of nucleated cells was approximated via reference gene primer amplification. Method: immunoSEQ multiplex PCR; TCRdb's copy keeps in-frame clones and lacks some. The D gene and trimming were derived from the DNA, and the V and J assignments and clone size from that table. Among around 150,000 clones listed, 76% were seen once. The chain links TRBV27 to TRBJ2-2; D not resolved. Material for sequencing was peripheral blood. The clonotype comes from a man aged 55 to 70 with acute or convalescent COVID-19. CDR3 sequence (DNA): TGTGCCAGCAGTTTACTGAACACCGGGGAGCTGTTTTTT. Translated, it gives CASSLLNTGELFF.